In this sample, the clone carrying this T cell receptor beta chain turned up a few times. The antigen is not known. The data were taken from a study of human T cells and chemical hapten exposure. On the study more broadly: Investigators sensitized 2 cm by 2 cm of upper inner arm skin with 2% DPC. Reading of the patch tests, which applied 0.01% DPC to the upper back, occurred at 6 days. Study results and caveats: Healthy individuals' immune responses may differ from those of donors, who had alopecia.

Time point: patch test 2, 6 weeks after DPC sensitization. The treatment was: therapeutic diphenylcyclopropenone sensitization with weekly scalp DPC. Unique molecular identifiers were linked by the library to individual cDNA molecules. TCRdb redid the calling of the RACE reads with MiXCR, one entry per CDR3 protein. The sample has under 450,000 distinct CDR3 sequences; 6% to 7% are singletons. The V gene lost 2 bases and the J gene lost 3 bases, with 10 bases spanning the gap. This CDR3 has 13 amino acids. Looked up from germline, CDR1 is DFQATT and CDR2 is SNEGSKA (reference sequence). The material was whole blood, obtained in connection with sensitization to the hapten diphenylcyclopropenone (DPC). The sequence derives from a young woman with alopecia areata. Some clones in this sample may be carry-over from other donors' samples. V is TRBV20-1 and J is TRBJ1-2, with a possible D match to TRBD1 (6 bases). The CDR3 bases are TGCAGTGCTAGACGCAGGGGTCACTATGGCTACACCTTC. Encoded protein: CSARRRGHYGYTF.